This T cell receptor beta chain stems from a study of technical replicates of blood from a few donors. The assay was immunoSEQ multiplex PCR, and TCRdb's table has in-frame clones only and misses some. The table has more than 75,000 clones, almost 97% seen once. CDR1 is MNHEY, CDR2 SMNVEV, per germline (reference sequence). CDR3 length: 17 residues. V shed 8 bases, J shed 3 bases, and the junction held 14 bases outside the gene matches. The clonotype originates from a human donor in good health. Specimen: T cells isolated from PBMCs. V gene TRBV27 combines with J gene TRBJ2-7; TRBD2 matches 12 bases. The chain's CDR3 is CASRLEKGTSGLYEQYF. DNA for the CDR3: TGTGCCAGCCGACTGGAAAAAGGGACTAGCGGGCTCTACGAGCAGTACTTC.